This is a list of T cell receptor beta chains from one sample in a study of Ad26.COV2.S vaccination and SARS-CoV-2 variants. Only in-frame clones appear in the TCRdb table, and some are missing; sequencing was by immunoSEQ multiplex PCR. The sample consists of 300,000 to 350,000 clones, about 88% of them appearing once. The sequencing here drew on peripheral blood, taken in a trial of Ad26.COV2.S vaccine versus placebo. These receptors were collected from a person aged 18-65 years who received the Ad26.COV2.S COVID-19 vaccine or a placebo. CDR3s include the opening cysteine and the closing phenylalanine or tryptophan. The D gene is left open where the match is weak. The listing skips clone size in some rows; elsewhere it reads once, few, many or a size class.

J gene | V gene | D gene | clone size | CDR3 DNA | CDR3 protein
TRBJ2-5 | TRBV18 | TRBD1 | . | TGTGCCAGCTCACCACCAGTACAGGGGGAAGAGACCCAGTACTTC | CASSPPVQGEETQYF
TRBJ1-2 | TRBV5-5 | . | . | TGTGCCAGCAGCTTTTTAGGAAGGTCCGATGGCTACACCTTC | CASSFLGRSDGYTF
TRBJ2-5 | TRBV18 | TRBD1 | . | TGTGCCAGCTCACCACAGGACAGGGGTGAGACCCAGTACTTC | CASSPQDRGETQYF
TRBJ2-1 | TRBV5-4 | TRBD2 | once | TGTGCCAGCAGCCGGACTAGCGGGGCCACTTACAATGAGCAGTTCTTC | CASSRTSGATYNEQFF
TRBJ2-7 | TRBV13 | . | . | TGTGCCAGCAGCACCCGGGACGGAGAAGGGCAGTACTTC | CASSTRDGEGQYF
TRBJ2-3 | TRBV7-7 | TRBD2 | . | TGTGCTAGCAGCTTAGGGACGCGGGGGGGCCCAGATACGCAGTATTTT | CASSLGTRGGPDTQYF
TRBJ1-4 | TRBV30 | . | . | TGTGCCTGGAGTGGTTCGCATAATGAAAAACTGTTTTTT | CAWSGSHNEKLFF
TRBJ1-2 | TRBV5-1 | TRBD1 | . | TGCGCCAGCAGTGAGGGGGCGACGACCTATGGCTACACCTTC | CASSEGATTYGYTF
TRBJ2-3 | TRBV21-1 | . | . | TGTGCCAGCAGCAGACCACCACTTTCAGATACGCAGTATTTT | CASSRPPLSDTQYF
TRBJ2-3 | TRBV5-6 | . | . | TGTGCCAGCAGCTTGGGGGCAGATACGCAGTATTTT | CASSLGADTQYF
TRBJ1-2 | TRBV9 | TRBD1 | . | TGTGCCAGCAGCGGGGACAGGGGAGACTATGGCTACACCTTC | CASSGDRGDYGYTF
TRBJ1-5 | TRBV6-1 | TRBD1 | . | TGTGCCAGCAGTGATCCCCGGGGGAGACAGGGACGGGATCAGCCCCAGCATTTT | CASSDPRGRQGRDQPQHF
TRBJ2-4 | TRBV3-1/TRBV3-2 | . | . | TGTGCCAGCAGCCAAGGCGGGGAAAACATTCAGTACTTC | CASSQGGENIQYF
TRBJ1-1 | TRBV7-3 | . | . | TGTGCCAGCAGCTTGGGTGCAGGGGTAGGAACTGAAGCTTTCTTT | CASSLGAGVGTEAFF
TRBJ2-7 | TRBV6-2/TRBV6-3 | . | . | TGTGCCAGCAGTCCCCTCCCTCAAACCTACGAGCAGTACTTC | CASSPLPQTYEQYF
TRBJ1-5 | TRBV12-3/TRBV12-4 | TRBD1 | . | TGTGCCAGCAGCGGACAGGGATTCCAGCCCCAGCATTTT | CASSGQGFQPQHF
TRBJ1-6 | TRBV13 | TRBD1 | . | TGTGCCAGCAGCACGGGACAGGTGGCTAATTCACCCCTCCACTTT | CASSTGQVANSPLHF
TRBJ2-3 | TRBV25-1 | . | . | TGTGCCAGCACCCCTAAGGGGGGGTGGGCTAGCACAGATACGCAGTATTTT | CASTPKGGWASTDTQYF
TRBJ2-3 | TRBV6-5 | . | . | TGTGCCAGCAGGGGGGAGTTCGCAGATACGCAGTATTTT | CASRGEFADTQYF
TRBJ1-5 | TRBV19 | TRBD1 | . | TGTGCCACCGGATGGGGGAGGGACAGGGGGCTTAGAATGTATCAGCCCCAGCATTTT | CATGWGRDRGLRMYQPQHF
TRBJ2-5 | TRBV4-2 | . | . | TGTGCCAGCAGCCAAGATGGGGGCGGGGAGACCCAGTACTTC | CASSQDGGGETQYF
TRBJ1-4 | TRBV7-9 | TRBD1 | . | TGTGCCAGCAGCCCAACCGGGACAGGGCAAAAACTGTTTTTT | CASSPTGTGQKLFF
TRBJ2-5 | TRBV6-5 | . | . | TGTGCCAGTACCCGGACTGCAAAAGAGACCCAGTACTTC | CASTRTAKETQYF
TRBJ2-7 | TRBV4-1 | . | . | TGCGCCAGCAGCCAAGATACAGAGAGGGGTCGGTACGAGCAGTACTTC | CASSQDTERGRYEQYF
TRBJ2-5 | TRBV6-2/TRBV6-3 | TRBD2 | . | TGTGCCAGCAGTTACTCGACGAGACTAGCGGAAGAGACCCAGTACTTC | CASSYSTRLAEETQYF
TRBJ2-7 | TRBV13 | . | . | TGTGCCAGCAGCTTGGGTTCCTACGAGCAGTACTTC | CASSLGSYEQYF
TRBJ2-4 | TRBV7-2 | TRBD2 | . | TGTGCCAGCAGCTTAGGCGGGGGGCCCGAAAACATTCAGTACTTC | CASSLGGGPENIQYF
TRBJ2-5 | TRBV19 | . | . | TGTGCCAGTAGTAGTAGAGGGGCTCTTGGAGAGACCCAGTACTTC | CASSSRGALGETQYF
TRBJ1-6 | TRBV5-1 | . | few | TGCGCCAGCAGCGGCGACAGTGGAAGTAATTCACCCCTCCACTTT | CASSGDSGSNSPLHF
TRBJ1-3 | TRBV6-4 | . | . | TGTGCCAGCAGTCCGAGGGACTGTCACTCTGGAAACACCATATATTTT | CASSPRDCHSGNTIYF
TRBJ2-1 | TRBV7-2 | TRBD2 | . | TGTGCCAGCAGCTTACCACCCGCTAGCGGGATGGCGCAGTTCTTC | CASSLPPASGMAQFF
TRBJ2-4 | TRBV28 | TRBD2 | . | TGTGCCAGCAGTTCAAGACTAGCGGGAGGCCCTGAGGGGAACATTCAGTACTTC | CASSSRLAGGPEGNIQYF
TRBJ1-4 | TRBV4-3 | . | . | TGCGCCAGCAGCCAATACAGGGAAAAACTGTTTTTT | CASSQYREKLFF
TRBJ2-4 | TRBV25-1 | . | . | TGTGCCAGCAGTGAAGGATTGGGGTTGGGTGACATTCAATACTTC | CASSEGLGLGDIQYF
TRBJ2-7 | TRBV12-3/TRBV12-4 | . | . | TGTGCCAGCAGGTCGACAGCGAGCTACGAGCAGTACTTC | CASRSTASYEQYF
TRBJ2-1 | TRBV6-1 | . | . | TGTGCCAGCAGTGAATGGGACAATGAGCAGTTCTTC | CASSEWDNEQFF
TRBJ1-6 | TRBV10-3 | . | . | TGTGCCATCAGTGGGGGGGGGCCTGAGTCACCCCTCCACTTT | CAISGGGPESPLHF
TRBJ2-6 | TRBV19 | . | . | TGTGCCAGTAGTCCCCTATACTTGGGGGCCAACGTCCTGACTTTC | CASSPLYLGANVLTF
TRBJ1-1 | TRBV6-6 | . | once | TGTGCCAGCACCACTATGGGCGGAGCTTTCTTT | CASTTMGGAFF
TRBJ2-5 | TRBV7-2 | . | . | TGTGCCAGCAGCTTAGGAGGGCCGGTGGGGGAGACCCAGTACTTC | CASSLGGPVGETQYF
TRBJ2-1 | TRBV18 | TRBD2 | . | TGTGCCAGCTCACCAGGGCTAGCGGGGGAACATGAGCAGTTCTTC | CASSPGLAGEHEQFF
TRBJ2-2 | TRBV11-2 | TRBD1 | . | TGTGCCAGCAGCTTAACGGACAGGGGGCTCAAGGCCGGGGAGCTGTTTTTT | CASSLTDRGLKAGELFF
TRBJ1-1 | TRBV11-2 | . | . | TGTGCCAGCAGCTTTTTGGGCAGTATTCCTGAAGCTTTCTTT | CASSFLGSIPEAFF
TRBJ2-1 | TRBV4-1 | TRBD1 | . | TGCGCCAGCAGCCACACCCGGGACAGGGGATTTCGGAATGAGCAGTTCTTC | CASSHTRDRGFRNEQFF
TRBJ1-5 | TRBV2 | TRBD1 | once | TGTGCCAGCAGTGTCGACAGGGGGTTCAATCAGCCCCAGCATTTT | CASSVDRGFNQPQHF
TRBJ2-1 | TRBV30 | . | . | TGTGCCTGGAGGGGAGCTTCGAATGAGCAGTTCTTC | CAWRGASNEQFF
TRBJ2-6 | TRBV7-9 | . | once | TGTGCCAGCGTACCGCAACACCCCTCTGGGGCCAACGTCCTGACTTTC | CASVPQHPSGANVLTF
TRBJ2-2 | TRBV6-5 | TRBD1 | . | TGTGCCAGCAGTTCGACAGGGATGGGGACCGGGGAGCTGTTTTTT | CASSSTGMGTGELFF
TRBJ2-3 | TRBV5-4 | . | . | TGTGCCAGCAGCTTAGGGACTCACACTGCCACAGATACGCAGTATTTT | CASSLGTHTATDTQYF
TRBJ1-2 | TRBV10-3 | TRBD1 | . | TGTGCCATCAGAGACCGTTTTGGGACAGGGAAGATGGACTATGGCTACACCTTC | CAIRDRFGTGKMDYGYTF
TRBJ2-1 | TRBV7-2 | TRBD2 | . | TGTGCCAGCAGCTTATATCCGAGGGCGGGAGCCTCCTACAATGAGCAGTTCTTC | CASSLYPRAGASYNEQFF
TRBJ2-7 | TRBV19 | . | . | TGTGCCAGTAGTATCAGCGGGCCGGGGTCATCGAGCTCCTACGAGCAGTACTTC | CASSISGPGSSSSYEQYF